This TCR beta chain originates from a study of shared clonotypes between healthy human individuals. CDR1 SGHNT and CDR2 YYREEE come from the germline V gene (reference sequence). The CDR3 length is 16 residues. V lost 0 bases, J lost 1 base, and 12 bases lay in between. Measured with immunoSEQ multiplex PCR; TCRdb has only the in-frame clones, and not every one. The sample contains hundreds of thousands of clones, approximately 71% of which appear only once. The TCR was taken from a woman between 40 and 55 years old in good health. Some clones in this sample may be carry-over from other donors' samples. The sample taken for sequencing was PBMCs. The chain carries TRBV5-4 and TRBJ2-3, with a possible D match to TRBD2 (6 bases). CDR3 region: CASSLVTGAGTDTQYF. CDR3 DNA: TGTGCCAGCAGCTTGGTTACGGGAGCGGGCACAGATACGCAGTATTTT.